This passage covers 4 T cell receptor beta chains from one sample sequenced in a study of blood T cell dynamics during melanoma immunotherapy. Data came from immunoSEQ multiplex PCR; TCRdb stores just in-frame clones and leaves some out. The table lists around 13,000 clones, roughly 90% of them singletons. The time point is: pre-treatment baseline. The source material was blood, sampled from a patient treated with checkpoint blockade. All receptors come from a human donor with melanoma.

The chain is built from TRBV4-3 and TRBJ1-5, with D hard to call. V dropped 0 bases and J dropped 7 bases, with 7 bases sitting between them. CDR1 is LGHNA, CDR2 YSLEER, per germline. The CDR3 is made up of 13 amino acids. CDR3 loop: CASSQDEGQPQHF. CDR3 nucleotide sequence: TGCGCCAGCAGCCAAGATGAAGGGCAGCCCCAGCATTTT.

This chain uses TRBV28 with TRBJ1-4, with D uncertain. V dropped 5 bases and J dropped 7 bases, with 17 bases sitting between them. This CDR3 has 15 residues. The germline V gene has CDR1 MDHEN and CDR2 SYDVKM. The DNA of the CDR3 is TGTGCCAGCAGTCCGCCGGACGGAAACGGTGAAAAACTGTTTTTT. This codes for CASSPPDGNGEKLFF.

CDR3 sequence (DNA): TGTGCCAGCTCTAACGGGGCTGAAGCTTTCTTT. This gives the protein CASSNGAEAFF. The V and J genes are TRBV6-8 and TRBJ1-1; no clear D. CDR3 size: 11 residues. V lost 8 bases and J 6 bases, leaving 10 bases between the germline ends. Germline-derived CDR1 and CDR2 are MNHGY and SAAAGT.

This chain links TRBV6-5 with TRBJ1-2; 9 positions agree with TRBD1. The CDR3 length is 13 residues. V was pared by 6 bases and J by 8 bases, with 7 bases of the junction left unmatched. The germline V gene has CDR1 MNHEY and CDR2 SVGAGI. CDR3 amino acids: CASRSGTGRGYTF. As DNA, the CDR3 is TGTGCCAGCAGGTCCGGGACAGGGAGAGGCTACACCTTC.